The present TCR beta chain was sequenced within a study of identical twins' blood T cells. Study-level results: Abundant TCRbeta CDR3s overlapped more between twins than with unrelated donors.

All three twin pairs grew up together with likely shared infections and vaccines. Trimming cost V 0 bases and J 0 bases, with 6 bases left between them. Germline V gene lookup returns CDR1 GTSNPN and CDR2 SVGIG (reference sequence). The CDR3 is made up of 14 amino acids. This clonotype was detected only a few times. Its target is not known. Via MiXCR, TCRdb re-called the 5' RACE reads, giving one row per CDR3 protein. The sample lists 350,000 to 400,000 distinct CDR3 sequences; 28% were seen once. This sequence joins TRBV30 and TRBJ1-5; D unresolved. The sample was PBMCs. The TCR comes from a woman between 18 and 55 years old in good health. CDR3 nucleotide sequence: TGTGCCTGGAGTGTTGGACTTAGCAATCAGCCCCAGCATTTT. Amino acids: CAWSVGLSNQPQHF.